The 20 T cell receptor beta chains presented below share a single source sample, sequenced in a study of T-cell reconstitution after alpha-beta-depleted transplantation in children. Unique molecular identifiers were used in preparing the TCRbeta library. TCRdb reprocessed the PCR reads via MiXCR and lists one record per CDR3 protein. The sample holds fewer than 700,000 distinct CDR3 sequences, about an eighth seen once. The material sequenced was PBMCs, mostly from graft donor cells, taken 360 days after TCRalphabeta/CD19-depleted stem cell transplant. These receptors were taken from a male patient younger than 18 who had a stem cell transplant for acute myeloid leukemia, so the T cells may come from the graft donor.

The gene calls are TRBV28 and TRBJ2-5; the match to TRBD2 covers 12 bases. CDR1 and CDR2 from the germline V gene are MDHEN and SYDVKM. Unmatched junction bases numbered 10, after V lost 10 bases and J lost 1 base. This CDR3 contains 16 residues. The CDR3 loop reads CATNSPGLAGQETQYF. CDR3 in DNA: TGTGCCACCAATAGTCCGGGACTAGCGGGCCAAGAGACCCAGTACTTC.

This clonotype occurred many times. The chain has TRBV6-2 or TRBV6-3 and TRBJ2-1; D is unclear. Trimming cost V 4 bases and J 8 bases, with 9 bases left between them. There are 12 residues in the CDR3. In germline, CDR1 is MNHEY, CDR2 SVGEGT. The CDR3 loop reads CASSWRPDEQFF. The CDR3 coding sequence is TGTGCCAGCAGTTGGCGTCCGGATGAGCAGTTCTTC.

This clonotype was counted at least ten times. This chain uses TRBV29-1 with TRBJ2-5, with D possibly being TRBD2 (5 bases). The V end lost 0 bases, the J end lost 5 bases, and 7 bases lay between the germline ends. Germline V gene data show CDR1 as SQVTM and CDR2 as ANQGSEA. CDR3 length: 12 residues. The CDR3: CSVEDGGETQYF. The CDR3 region has the DNA TGCAGCGTTGAAGATGGCGGGGAGACCCAGTACTTC.

The CDR3 DNA follows: TGTGCCACCAGCAGAGATCGCGTCAGCTCCTACGAGCAGTACTTC. Amino acids: CATSRDRVSSYEQYF. The J gene is TRBJ2-7, the V gene TRBV15; D is unclear. V was pared by 0 bases and J by 0 bases, with 9 bases between. This CDR3 contains 15 residues. Germline V lookup: CDR1 LNHNV, CDR2 YYDKDF (reference sequence).

The chain combines TRBV6-2 or TRBV6-3 with TRBJ2-1; no clear D gene. Trimming stripped 7 bases from V and 8 bases from J, with 12 bases between. The germline gives CDR1 MNHEY, CDR2 SVGEGT. The CDR3 spans 12 residues. CDR3 region: CASKRVLDEQFF. The CDR3 DNA sequence: TGTGCCAGCAAACGGGTTCTCGATGAGCAGTTCTTC.

This clonotype was recorded many times. The chain joins TRBV12-3 or TRBV12-4 to TRBJ2-5, with 10 bases lining up with TRBD1. CDR3 length: 14 amino acids. The V gene end was trimmed by 5 bases and the J gene end by 2 bases; junction bases not matched to a gene: 2. DNA of the CDR3: TGTGCCAGCAGTGGGACAGGGGTACAAGAGACCCAGTACTTC. Encoded protein: CASSGTGVQETQYF.

This clonotype was found many times. The CDR3 sequence: CAISESAGYEVTQYF. The CDR3 region has the DNA TGTGCCATCAGTGAGTCAGCAGGATATGAGGTGACCCAGTACTTC. This chain joins TRBV10-3 and TRBJ2-5; no firm D call. Trimming cost V 0 bases and J 7 bases, with 15 bases left between them. Looked up from germline, CDR1 is ENHRY and CDR2 is SYGVKD. The CDR3 spans 15 residues.

This clonotype was found many times. In DNA form, the CDR3 reads TGTGCCACCAGTGATTTTAAGGGAGGAGAGACCCAGTACTTC. Protein sequence: CATSDFKGGETQYF. The V call is TRBV24-1, the J call TRBJ2-5; a possible D gene is TRBD2 (6 bases). Deletions cut 1 base from V and 4 bases from J, with 9 bases between. This CDR3 contains 14 residues. CDR1 KGHDR and CDR2 SFDVKD come from the germline V gene.

This clonotype was seen many times. This chain connects TRBV15 to TRBJ1-5, with TRBD1 identical over 9 bases. V shed 5 bases and J 8 bases; nucleotides not matched to a gene: 10. The CDR3 is 15 amino acids. Germline CDR1 and CDR2: LNHNV and YYDKDF (reference sequence). The CDR3 loop is CATSGRTGADEPQHF. CDR3 nucleotides: TGTGCCACCAGCGGCCGGACAGGGGCGGATGAGCCCCAGCATTTT.

CDR3 loop: CASSPSVNNQPQHF. The CDR3 nucleotides are TGTGCCAGCAGTCCGTCGGTTAACAATCAGCCCCAGCATTTT. This rearrangement joins TRBV9 to TRBJ1-5; no firm D call. The V end was cut by 5 bases, the J end by 3 bases, with 12 bases between. Looked up from germline, CDR1 is SGDLS and CDR2 is YYNGEE. The CDR3 runs to 14 residues.

The chain couples TRBV20-1 to TRBJ2-5; 8 nucleotides line up with TRBD2. Germline trimming cut 3 bases from V and 0 bases from J; bases unmatched to any gene: 3. Per the germline V gene, CDR1 is DFQATT and CDR2 is SNEGSKA (reference sequence). CDR3 length equals 14 residues. CDR3 protein: CSASSGTHQETQYF. The CDR3 coding sequence is TGCAGTGCTAGTAGCGGGACTCACCAAGAGACCCAGTACTTC.

In this sample, this clonotype turned up many times. The chain uses TRBV28 and TRBJ2-1; maybe TRBD1 (5 bases). This CDR3 region has 11 residues. Trimming cost V 8 bases and J 4 bases, with 6 bases left between them. Germline values: CDR1 MDHEN, CDR2 SYDVKM. The CDR3 loop is CASGAYNEQFF. Written as DNA, the CDR3 is TGTGCCAGCGGGGCTTACAATGAGCAGTTCTTC.

This clonotype was seen more than once but under ten times. The chain is built from TRBV20-1 and TRBJ2-3, with D unresolved. Trimming left V 0 bases short and J 6 bases short, with 7 bases between. Germline CDR1 and CDR2: DFQATT and SNEGSKA (reference sequence). CDR3 length equals 12 residues. The CDR3 DNA sequence: TGCAGTGCTAGAGATTCCAGGGATACGCAGTATTTT. This encodes CSARDSRDTQYF.

This clonotype was seen a handful of times. The junction shows a germline mismatch at one end, possibly a read error. CDR3 loop: CACSLRGQPGLAGTDTQYF. The CDR3 DNA follows: TGTGCCTGCAGTTTACGTGGACAACCGGGACTAGCGGGCACAGATACGCAGTATTTT. The V gene is TRBV12-3 or TRBV12-4, the J gene TRBJ2-3; 11 nucleotides line up with TRBD2. The CDR3 is 19 residues long.

The chain joins TRBV28 to TRBJ1-5; D not certain. Germline V gene sequence: CDR1 MDHEN, CDR2 SYDVKM. V lost 1 base and J 3 bases, leaving 7 bases between the germline ends. This CDR3 is 14 amino acids long. The CDR3 DNA reads as TGTGCCAGCAGTTTATACCAGGTCAATCAGCCCCAGCATTTT. Translating gives CASSLYQVNQPQHF. The whole variable domain, remainder taken from reference TRBV28 and TRBJ1-5, is DVKVTQSSRYLVKRTGEKVFLECVQDMDHENMFWYRQDPGLGLRLIYFSYDVKMKEKGDIPEGYSVSREKKERFSLILESASTNQTSMYLCASSLYQVNQPQHFGDGTRLSIL.

V is TRBV28 and J is TRBJ2-5; D might be TRBD2 (6 bases). Looked up from germline, CDR1 is MDHEN and CDR2 is SYDVKM. The CDR3 has 12 residues. V shed 8 bases and J shed 2 bases, with 9 bases lying between them. The CDR3 coding sequence is TGTGCCAGCCTTAGCGGACAAGAGACCCAGTACTTC. Residues: CASLSGQETQYF.

This clonotype turned up a few times. V gene TRBV28 combines with J gene TRBJ2-1; D may be TRBD2 (6 bases). The CDR3 is made up of 15 amino acids. V dropped 5 bases and J dropped 8 bases, with 19 bases sitting between them. Germline values: CDR1 MDHEN, CDR2 SYDVKM. CDR3 DNA sequence: TGTGCCAGCAGTGGGACTTTAATAGCCGTGGATGAGCAGTTCTTC. It specifies CASSGTLIAVDEQFF.

The chain couples TRBV29-1 to TRBJ2-5, with TRBD1 identical over 7 bases. This CDR3 comprises 15 residues. Trimming removed 4 bases from V and 3 bases from J; junction bases left unmatched: 11. Germline V gene sequence: CDR1 SQVTM, CDR2 ANQGSEA. The CDR3 nucleotides are TGCAGCGTTGCTCGGACAGGTCTTTTAGAAGAGACCCAGTACTTC. Amino acids: CSVARTGLLEETQYF.

This clonotype was observed a few times. The chain uses TRBV29-1 and TRBJ2-5, with D uncertain. The CDR3 extends over 14 amino acids. Germline-derived CDR1 and CDR2 are SQVTM and ANQGSEA. V was pared by 0 bases and J by 6 bases, with 14 bases between. The CDR3 coding sequence is TGCAGCGTTGAAGAGGAGTCCTTTTGGAAGACCCAGTACTTC. Translating gives CSVEEESFWKTQYF.

This clonotype was seen more than once but under ten times. This chain connects TRBV20-1 to TRBJ2-7; 14 bases align to TRBD2. The CDR3 extends over 16 amino acids. The germline CDR1 and CDR2 sequences are DFQATT and SNEGSKA (reference sequence). J was trimmed by 7 bases and V by 5 bases; bases with no gene match: 13. CDR3 sequence: CSALSTSGRALREQYF. The DNA for the CDR3 is TGCAGTGCTCTCTCGACTAGCGGGAGGGCCTTAAGGGAGCAGTACTTC.